The sequence of this T cell receptor (beta chain) was determined in a study of CD8+ T cells in alopecia areata. RNA, once extracted, was reverse transcribed into cDNA for use as the sequencing template. Assay used: immunoSEQ multiplex PCR; TCRdb lists only in-frame clones, some missing. The sample lists 190,000 or so clones, around 50% occurring once. Treatment specified: oral pan-JAK inhibitor, 5-10 mg twice daily. Peripheral blood, together with lesional scalp punch biopsies, was collected from alopecia areata patients. Germline CDR1 reads LGHNA; CDR2 reads YNFKEQ. V lost 1 base and J lost 1, with 13 bases in between. This CDR3 region has 16 residues.

The source of this sequence is a human donor with alopecia areata. V is TRBV4-2 and J is TRBJ1-1; D unresolved. The material was CD8+ T cells sorted from blood, obtained at week 24, from a patient treated with tofacitinib. The CDR3 region is CASSQVAPFENTEAFF. The DNA of the CDR3 is TGTGCCAGCAGCCAAGTCGCCCCGTTTGAGAACACTGAAGCTTTCTTT.